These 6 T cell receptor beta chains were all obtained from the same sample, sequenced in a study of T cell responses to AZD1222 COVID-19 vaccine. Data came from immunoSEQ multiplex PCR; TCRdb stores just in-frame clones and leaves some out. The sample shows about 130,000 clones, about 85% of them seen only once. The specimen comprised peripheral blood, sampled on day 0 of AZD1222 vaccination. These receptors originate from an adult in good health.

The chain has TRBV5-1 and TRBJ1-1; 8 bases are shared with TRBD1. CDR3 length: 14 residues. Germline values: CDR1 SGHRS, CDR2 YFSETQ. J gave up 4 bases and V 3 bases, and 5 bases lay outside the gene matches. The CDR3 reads CASSSRGPSTEAFF. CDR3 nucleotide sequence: TGCGCCAGCAGCTCCAGGGGGCCGAGCACTGAAGCTTTCTTT.

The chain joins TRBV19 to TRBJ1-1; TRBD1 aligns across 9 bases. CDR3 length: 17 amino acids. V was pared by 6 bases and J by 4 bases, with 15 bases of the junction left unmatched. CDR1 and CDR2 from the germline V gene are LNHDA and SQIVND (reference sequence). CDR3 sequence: CASSRRGTGQGTTEAFF. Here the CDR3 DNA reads TGTGCCAGTAGCAGGAGAGGGACGGGACAGGGTACCACTGAAGCTTTCTTT. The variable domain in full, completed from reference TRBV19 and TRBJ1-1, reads DGGITQSPKYLFRKEGQNVTLSCEQNLNHDAMYWYRQDPGQGLRLIYYSQIVNDFQKGDIAEGYSVSREKKESFPLTVTSAQKNPTAFYLCASSRRGTGQGTTEAFFGQGTRLTVV.

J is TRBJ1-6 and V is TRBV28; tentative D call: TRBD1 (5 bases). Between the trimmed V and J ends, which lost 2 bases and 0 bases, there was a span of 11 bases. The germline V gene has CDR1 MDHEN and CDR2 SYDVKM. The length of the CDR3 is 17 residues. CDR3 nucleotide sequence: TGTGCCAGCAGTTTAGCCCGACAGAGCTCCTATAATTCACCCCTCCACTTT. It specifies CASSLARQSSYNSPLHF.

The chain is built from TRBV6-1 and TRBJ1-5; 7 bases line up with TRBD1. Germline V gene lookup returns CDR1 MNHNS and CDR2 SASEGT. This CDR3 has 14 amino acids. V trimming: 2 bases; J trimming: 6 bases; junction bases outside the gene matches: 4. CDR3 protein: CASSEPGGSQPQHF. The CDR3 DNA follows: TGTGCCAGCAGTGAACCAGGGGGAAGTCAGCCCCAGCATTTT.

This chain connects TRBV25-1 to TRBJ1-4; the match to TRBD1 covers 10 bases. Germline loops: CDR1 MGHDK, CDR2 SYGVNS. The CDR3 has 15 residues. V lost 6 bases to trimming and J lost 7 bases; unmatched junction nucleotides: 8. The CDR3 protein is CASSPTGQGREKLFF. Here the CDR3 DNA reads TGTGCCAGCAGCCCAACGGGACAGGGGCGTGAAAAACTGTTTTTT. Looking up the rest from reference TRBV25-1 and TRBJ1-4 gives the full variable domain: EADIYQTPRYLVIGTGKKITLECSQTMGHDKMYWYQQDPGMELHLIHYSYGVNSTEKGDLSSESTVSRIRTEHFPLTLESARPSHTSQYLCASSPTGQGREKLFFGSGTQLSVL.

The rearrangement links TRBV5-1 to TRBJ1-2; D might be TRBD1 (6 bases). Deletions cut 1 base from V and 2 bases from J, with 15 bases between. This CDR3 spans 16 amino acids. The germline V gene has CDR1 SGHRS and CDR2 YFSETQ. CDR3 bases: TGCGCCAGCAGCTTGAATGGGGGGGCGTTAAACTATGGCTACACCTTC. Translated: CASSLNGGALNYGYTF.